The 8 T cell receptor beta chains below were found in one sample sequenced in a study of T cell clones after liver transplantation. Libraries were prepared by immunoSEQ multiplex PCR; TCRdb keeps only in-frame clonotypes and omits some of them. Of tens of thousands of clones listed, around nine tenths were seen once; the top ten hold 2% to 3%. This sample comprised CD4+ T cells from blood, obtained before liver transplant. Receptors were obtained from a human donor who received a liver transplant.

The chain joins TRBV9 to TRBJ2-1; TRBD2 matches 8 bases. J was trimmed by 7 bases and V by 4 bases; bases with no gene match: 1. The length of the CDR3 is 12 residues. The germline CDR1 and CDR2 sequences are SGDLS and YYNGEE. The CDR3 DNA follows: TGTGCCAGCAGCAAGCGGGAGAATGAGCAGTTCTTC. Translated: CASSKRENEQFF.

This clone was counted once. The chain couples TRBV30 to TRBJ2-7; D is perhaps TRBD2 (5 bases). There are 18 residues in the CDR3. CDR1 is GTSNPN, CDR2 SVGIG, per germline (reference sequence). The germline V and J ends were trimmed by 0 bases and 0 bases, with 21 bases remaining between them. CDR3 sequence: CAWSVKVPLGKSSYEQYF. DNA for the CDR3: TGTGCCTGGAGTGTAAAGGTCCCACTAGGAAAGAGCTCCTACGAGCAGTACTTC.

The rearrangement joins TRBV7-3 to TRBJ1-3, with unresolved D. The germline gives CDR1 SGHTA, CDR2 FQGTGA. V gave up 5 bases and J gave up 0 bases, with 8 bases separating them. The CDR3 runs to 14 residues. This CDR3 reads CASSPDPSGNTIYF. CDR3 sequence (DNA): TGTGCCAGCAGCCCCGACCCCTCTGGAAACACCATATATTTT.

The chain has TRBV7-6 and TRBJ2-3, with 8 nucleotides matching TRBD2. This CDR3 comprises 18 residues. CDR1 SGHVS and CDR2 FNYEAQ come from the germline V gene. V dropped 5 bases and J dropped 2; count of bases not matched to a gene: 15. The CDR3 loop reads CASSPLSSAGGTTDTQYF. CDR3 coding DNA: TGTGCCAGCAGCCCGCTTTCGTCGGCGGGAGGAACCACAGATACGCAGTATTTT.

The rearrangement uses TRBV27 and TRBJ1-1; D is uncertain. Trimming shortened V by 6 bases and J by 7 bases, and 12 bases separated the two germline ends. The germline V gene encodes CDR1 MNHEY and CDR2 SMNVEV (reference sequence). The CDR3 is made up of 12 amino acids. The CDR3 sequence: CASRPLDGEAFF. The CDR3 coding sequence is TGTGCCAGCAGGCCCTTGGACGGTGAAGCTTTCTTT.

The CDR3 coding sequence is TGTGCCAGCGATACAGGGGAGGAGACCCAGTACTTC. Residues: CASDTGEETQYF. The V call is TRBV2, the J call TRBJ2-5, with TRBD1 matching 7 bases. Germline CDR1 SNHLY, CDR2 FYNNEI. The CDR3 has 12 residues. The ends lost 8 bases at V and 5 bases at J; junction bases unmatched: 5. The full variable domain, with the rest looked up from reference TRBV2 and TRBJ2-5, is EPEVTQTPSHQVTQMGQEVILRCVPISNHLYFYWYRQILGQKVEFLVSFYNNEISEKSEIFDDQFSVERPDGSNFTLKIRSTKLEDSAMYFCASDTGEETQYFGPGTRLLVL.

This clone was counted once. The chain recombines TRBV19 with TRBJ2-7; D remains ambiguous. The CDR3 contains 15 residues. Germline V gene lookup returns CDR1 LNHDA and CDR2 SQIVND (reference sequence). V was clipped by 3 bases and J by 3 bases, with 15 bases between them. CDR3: CASSIPAAAIYEQYF. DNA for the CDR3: TGTGCCAGTAGTATCCCCGCGGCGGCCATCTACGAGCAGTACTTC.

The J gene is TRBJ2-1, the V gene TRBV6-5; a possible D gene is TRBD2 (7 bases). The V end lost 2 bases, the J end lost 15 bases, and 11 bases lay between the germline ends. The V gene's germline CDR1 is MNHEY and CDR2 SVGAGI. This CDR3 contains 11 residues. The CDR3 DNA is TGTGCCAGCAGTTACGAGGGGGGGTTGTTCTTC. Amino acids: CASSYEGGLFF.